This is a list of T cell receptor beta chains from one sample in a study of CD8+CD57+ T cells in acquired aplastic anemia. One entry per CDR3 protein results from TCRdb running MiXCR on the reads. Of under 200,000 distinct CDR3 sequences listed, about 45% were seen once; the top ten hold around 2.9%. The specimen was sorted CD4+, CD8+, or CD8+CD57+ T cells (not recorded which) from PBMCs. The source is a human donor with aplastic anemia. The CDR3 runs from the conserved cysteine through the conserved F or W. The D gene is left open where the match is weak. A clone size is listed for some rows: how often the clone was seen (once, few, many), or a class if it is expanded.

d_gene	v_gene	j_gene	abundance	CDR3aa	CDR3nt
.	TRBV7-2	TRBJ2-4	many	CASRPTSNIQYF	TGTGCCAGCAGACCGACTAGTAACATTCAGTACTTC
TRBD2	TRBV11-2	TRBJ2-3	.	CASSFRSAGRDTQYF	TGTGCCAGCAGCTTCCGATCAGCGGGGAGAGATACGCAGTATTTT
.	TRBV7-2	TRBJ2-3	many	CASSRTDTQYF	TGTGCCAGCAGCCGTACAGATACGCAGTATTTT
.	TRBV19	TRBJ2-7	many	CASSIGGLSYEQYF	TGTGCCAGTAGTATTGGGGGACTCTCTTACGAGCAGTACTTC
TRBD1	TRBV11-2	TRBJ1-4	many	CASSSQGEATNEKLFF	TGTGCCAGCAGCTCTCAGGGGGAGGCAACTAATGAAAAACTGTTTTTT
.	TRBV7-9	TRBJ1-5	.	CASSLEYSNQPQHF	TGTGCCAGCAGCTTGGAGTATAGCAATCAGCCCCAGCATTTT
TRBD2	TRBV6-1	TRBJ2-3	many	CASSASGSMLDTQYF	TGTGCCAGCAGTGCTAGCGGGAGCATGTTAGATACGCAGTATTTT
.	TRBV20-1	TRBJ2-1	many	CSATSGGVGSYNEQFF	TGCAGTGCTACCTCGGGCGGGGTAGGCTCCTACAATGAGCAGTTCTTC
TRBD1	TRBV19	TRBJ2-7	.	CASRGTGQGSYEQYF	TGTGCCAGTAGAGGAACAGGACAGGGCTCCTACGAGCAGTACTTC
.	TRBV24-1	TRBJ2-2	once	CATSDLPSGGGTGELFF	TGTGCCACCAGTGATTTGCCTAGCGGAGGGGGGACCGGGGAGCTGTTTTTT
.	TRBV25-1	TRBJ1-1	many	CASSGFRAGLTEAFF	TGTGCCAGCAGTGGTTTCAGGGCGGGGCTCACTGAAGCTTTCTTT
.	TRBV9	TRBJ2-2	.	CASMGVTGELFF	TGTGCCAGCATGGGGGTGACCGGGGAGCTGTTTTTT
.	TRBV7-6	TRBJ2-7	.	CASSLRAGASYEQYF	TGTGCCAGCAGCTTACGGGCAGGGGCGTCCTACGAGCAGTACTTC
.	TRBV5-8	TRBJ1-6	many	CASNSLEATLGSPLHF	TGTGCCAGCAACTCCCTGGAGGCAACCCTAGGGTCACCCCTCCACTTT
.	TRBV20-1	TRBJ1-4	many	CSARAPGWEKLFF	TGCAGTGCCCGGGCCCCAGGATGGGAAAAACTGTTTTTT
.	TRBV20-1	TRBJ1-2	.	CSATDSSYYGYTF	TGCAGTGCTACGGACAGTTCTTACTATGGCTACACCTTC
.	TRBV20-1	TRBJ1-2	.	CSATATDYGYTF	TGCAGTGCTACCGCGACAGACTATGGCTACACCTTC
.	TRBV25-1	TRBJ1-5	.	CASSYTSNQPQHF	TGTGCCAGCAGTTACACCTCTAATCAGCCCCAGCATTTT
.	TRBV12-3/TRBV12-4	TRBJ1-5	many	CASRPSGGTQPQHF	TGTGCCAGCAGACCGTCCGGGGGGACGCAGCCCCAGCATTTT
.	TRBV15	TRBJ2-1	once	CATSRGEQYNEQFF	TGTGCCACCAGCAGAGGGGAACAGTACAATGAGCAGTTCTTC
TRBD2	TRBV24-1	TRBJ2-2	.	CATSDRPGPGTSGELFF	TGTGCCACCAGTGATCGCCCCGGTCCCGGGACTAGCGGGGAGCTGTTTTTT
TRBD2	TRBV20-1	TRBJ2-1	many	CSAIAGSSEQFF	TGCAGTGCTATAGCGGGAAGTAGTGAGCAGTTCTTC
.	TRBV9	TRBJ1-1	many	CASSVGGRDTEAFF	TGTGCCAGCAGCGTAGGAGGGAGGGACACTGAAGCTTTCTTT
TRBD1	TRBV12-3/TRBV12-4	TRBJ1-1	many	CASRGTDTEAFF	TGTGCCAGCAGGGGGACAGACACTGAAGCTTTCTTT
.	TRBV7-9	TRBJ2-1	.	CASSPGQNEQFF	TGTGCCAGCAGCCCTGGACAGAACGAGCAGTTCTTC
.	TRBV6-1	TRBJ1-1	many	CASNGGAGNLWEAFF	TGTGCCAGTAATGGGGGCGCGGGAAACCTTTGGGAAGCTTTCTTT
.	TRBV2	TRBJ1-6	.	CASSEESLSRKPLHF	TGTGCCAGCAGTGAGGAATCCTTATCCAGGAAGCCCCTCCACTTT
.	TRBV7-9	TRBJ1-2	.	CVSSLPWEYGYTF	TGTGTCAGCAGCCTCCCTTGGGAATATGGCTACACCTTC
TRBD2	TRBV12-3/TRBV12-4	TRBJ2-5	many	CASSRGLAGDSAPETQYF	TGTGCCAGCTCTAGGGGACTAGCGGGAGACAGCGCCCCAGAGACCCAGTACTTC
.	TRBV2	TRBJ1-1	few	CASSEMNTEAFF	TGTGCCAGCAGTGAGATGAACACTGAAGCTTTCTTT
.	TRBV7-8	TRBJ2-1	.	CASSLVVSSYNEQFF	TGTGCCAGCAGCTTAGTTGTGAGTAGCTACAATGAGCAGTTCTTC
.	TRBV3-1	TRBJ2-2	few	CASSQTGIESGSGELFF	TGTGCCAGCAGCCAAACAGGGATTGAGAGTGGTTCCGGGGAGCTGTTTTTT
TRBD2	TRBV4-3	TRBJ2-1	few	CASSPAAGYNEQFF	TGCGCCAGCAGCCCCGCAGCGGGATACAATGAGCAGTTCTTC
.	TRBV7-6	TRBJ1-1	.	CASTLTAEAFF	TGTGCCAGCACCCTTACGGCTGAAGCTTTCTTT
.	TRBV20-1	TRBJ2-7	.	CSASGRTSYEQYF	TGCAGTGCTTCCGGACGGACCTCCTACGAGCAGTACTTC
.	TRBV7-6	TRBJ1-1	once	CASSSIEVNTEAFF	TGTGCCAGCAGCTCAATAGAAGTGAACACTGAAGCTTTCTTT
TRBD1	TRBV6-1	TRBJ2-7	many	CASSEAGQPYEQYF	TGTGCCAGCAGTGAAGCGGGACAGCCCTACGAGCAGTACTTC
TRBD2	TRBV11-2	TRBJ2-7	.	CASSLDGLAGGPYEQYF	TGTGCCAGCAGCTTAGACGGACTAGCGGGAGGGCCCTACGAGCAGTACTTC
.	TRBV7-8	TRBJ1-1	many	CASSPPPGRTNTEAFF	TGTGCCAGCAGCCCCCCCCCGGGCAGGACGAACACTGAAGCTTTCTTT
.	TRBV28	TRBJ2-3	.	CASSFMGDTQYF	TGTGCCAGCAGTTTTATGGGAGATACGCAGTATTTT
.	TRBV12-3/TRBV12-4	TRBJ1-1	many	CASSLNGLANEAFF	TGTGCCAGCAGTTTAAACGGACTTGCGAACGAAGCTTTCTTT
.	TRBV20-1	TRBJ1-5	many	CSALSRNYLEDNQPQHF	TGCAGTGCTCTCTCCCGTAATTATCTGGAGGACAATCAGCCCCAGCATTTT
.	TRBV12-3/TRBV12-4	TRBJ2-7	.	CASGSQATYEQYF	TGTGCCAGCGGTTCGCAGGCCACCTACGAGCAGTACTTC
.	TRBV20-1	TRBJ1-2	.	CSAPKRQSSYGYTF	TGCAGTGCTCCAAAACGACAGAGCAGCTATGGCTACACCTTC
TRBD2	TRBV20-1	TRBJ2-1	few	CSARELAGYNEQFF	TGCAGTGCTAGAGAGCTAGCGGGATACAATGAGCAGTTCTTC
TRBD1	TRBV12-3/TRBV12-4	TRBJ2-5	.	CASTRTGRETQYF	TGTGCCAGTACCCGGACAGGGCGCGAGACCCAGTACTTC
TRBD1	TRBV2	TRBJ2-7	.	CASSGQGGGYEQYF	TGTGCCAGCTCGGGACAGGGGGGAGGCTACGAGCAGTACTTC
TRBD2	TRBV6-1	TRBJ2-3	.	CATIAGGGTDTQYF	TGTGCCACCATCGCGGGAGGGGGCACAGATACGCAGTATTTT
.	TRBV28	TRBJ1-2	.	CATAGSPSGYGYTF	TGTGCGACTGCTGGTTCACCCTCAGGCTATGGCTACACCTTC
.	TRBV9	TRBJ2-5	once	CASSVGLAEKETQYF	TGTGCCAGCAGCGTAGGTCTAGCAGAAAAAGAGACCCAGTACTTC
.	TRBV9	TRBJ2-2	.	CASSVGMINTGELFF	TGTGCCAGCAGCGTAGGTATGATCAACACCGGGGAGCTGTTTTTT
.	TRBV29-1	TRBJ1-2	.	CSVGGAPVYGYTF	TGCAGCGTTGGGGGGGCTCCGGTCTATGGCTACACCTTC
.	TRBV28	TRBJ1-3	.	CASRGSNLLGNTIYF	TGTGCCAGCAGAGGAAGCAACCTTCTTGGAAACACCATATATTTT